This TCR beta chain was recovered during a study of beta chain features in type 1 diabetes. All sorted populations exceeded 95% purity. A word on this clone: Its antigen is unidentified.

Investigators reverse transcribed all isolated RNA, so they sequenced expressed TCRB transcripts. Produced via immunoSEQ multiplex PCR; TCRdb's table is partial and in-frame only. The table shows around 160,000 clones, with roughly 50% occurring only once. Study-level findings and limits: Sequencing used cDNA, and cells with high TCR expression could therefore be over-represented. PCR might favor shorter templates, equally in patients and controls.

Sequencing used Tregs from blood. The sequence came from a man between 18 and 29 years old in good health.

The CDR3 here is CASSPGTGGEAFF. The CDR3 coding sequence is TGTGCCAGCAGCCCGGGGACAGGGGGAGAGGCTTTCTTT. The rearrangement links TRBV5-6 to TRBJ1-1; 11 bases are shared with TRBD1. The germline V gene encodes CDR1 SGHDT and CDR2 YYEEEE. V gave up 4 bases and J gave up 11 bases; unmatched junction bases: 7. CDR3 length: 13 amino acids.